The rows below give T cell receptor beta chains drawn from one sample of a study of immune evolution from preneoplasia to lung adenocarcinoma. Using immunoSEQ multiplex PCR, the repertoire was profiled, and TCRdb retains in-frame clones only, with some absent. This repertoire shows 8,000 or so clones, 70% to 85% found once; its top ten account for around a tenth. Sequencing was done on a sample of FFPE minimally invasive lung adenocarcinoma tissue. These receptor sequences come from an older donor with lung adenocarcinoma. Each CDR3 is given without its conserved first and last residue. The size of a clone is reported for some rows only, either as once, few or many, or as a class for expanded clones.

V: TRBV9; J: TRBJ2-7; size: .; CDR3: ASSPRPLGEQY
V: TRBV7-3; J: TRBJ2-5; size: .; CDR3: ASSRDRGRKETQY
V: TRBV20-1; J: TRBJ2-5; size: .; CDR3: SAFPQETQY
V: TRBV7-3; J: TRBJ2-2; size: .; CDR3: ASSLGHGRDIIANTGELF
V: TRBV2; J: TRBJ2-1; size: .; CDR3: ASSEAILRGNNEQF
V: TRBV2; J: TRBJ1-4; size: .; CDR3: ASMSYEKLF
V: TRBV28; J: TRBJ1-5; size: .; CDR3: ASSPRGQGLISPQH
V: TRBV6-1; J: TRBJ2-7; size: .; CDR3: AGSLGTDYYEQY
V: TRBV28; J: TRBJ1-4; size: .; CDR3: ASRTGVEGEKLF
V: TRBV28; J: TRBJ1-1; size: large; CDR3: ASSPPDRGAF
V: TRBV9; J: TRBJ1-1; size: .; CDR3: ASSPRQGASLSEAF
V: TRBV2; J: TRBJ2-3; size: .; CDR3: ATTPRGQSTDTQY
V: TRBV5-1; J: TRBJ2-2; size: .; CDR3: ASSLEAGGPGELF